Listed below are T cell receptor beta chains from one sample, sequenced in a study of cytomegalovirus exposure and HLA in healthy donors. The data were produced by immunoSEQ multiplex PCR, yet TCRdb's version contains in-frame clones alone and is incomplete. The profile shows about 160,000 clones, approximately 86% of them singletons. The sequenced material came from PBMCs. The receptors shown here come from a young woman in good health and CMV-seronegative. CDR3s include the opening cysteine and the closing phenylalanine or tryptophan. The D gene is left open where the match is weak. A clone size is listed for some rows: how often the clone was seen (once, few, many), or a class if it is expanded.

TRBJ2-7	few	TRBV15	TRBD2	CATSRHPTSESYEQYF	TGTGCCACCAGCAGACACCCGACTAGCGAGTCCTACGAGCAGTACTTC
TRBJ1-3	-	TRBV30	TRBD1	CARRWTGRAGNTIYF	TGTGCACGGAGATGGACAGGACGGGCCGGGAACACCATATATTTT
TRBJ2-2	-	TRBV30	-	CAWSVHEAGELFF	TGTGCCTGGAGTGTACACGAGGCCGGGGAGCTGTTTTTT
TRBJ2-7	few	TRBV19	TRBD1	CASSPRQGEGEQYF	TGTGCCAGTAGTCCCAGACAGGGAGAGGGCGAGCAGTACTTC
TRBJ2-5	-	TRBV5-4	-	CASSTDEETQYF	TGTGCCAGCAGCACCGATGAGGAGACCCAGTACTTC
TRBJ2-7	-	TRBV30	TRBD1	CAWEPGQGAYEQYF	TGTGCCTGGGAACCGGGACAGGGGGCTTACGAGCAGTACTTC
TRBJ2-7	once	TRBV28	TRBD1	CASSSGQETYEQYF	TGTGCCAGCAGTTCCGGACAGGAGACCTACGAGCAGTACTTC
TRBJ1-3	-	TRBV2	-	CASRPSGNRSGNTIYF	TGTGCCAGCAGACCATCAGGGAATCGGTCTGGAAACACCATATATTTT
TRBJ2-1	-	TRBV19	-	CASSLPPYNEQFF	TGTGCCAGTTCCCTCCCCCCCTACAATGAGCAGTTCTTC
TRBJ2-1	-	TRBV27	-	CASSEGYSGNNEQFF	TGTGCCAGCAGTGAAGGGTACTCGGGGAACAATGAGCAGTTCTTC
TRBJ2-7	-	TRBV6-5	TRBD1	CASSYDRDRFEQYF	TGTGCCAGCAGTTACGACAGGGACCGCTTCGAGCAGTACTTC
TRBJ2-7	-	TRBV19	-	CASSTLVSGYGSYEQYF	TGTGCCAGTAGTACGCTCGTGTCAGGGTACGGCTCCTACGAGCAGTACTTC
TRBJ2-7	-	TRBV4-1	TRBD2	CASSPGLAVFGEQYF	TGCGCCAGCAGCCCGGGACTAGCGGTATTCGGCGAGCAGTACTTC
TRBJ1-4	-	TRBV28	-	CASRSGEKLFF	TGTGCCAGCAGGTCAGGCGAAAAACTGTTTTTT
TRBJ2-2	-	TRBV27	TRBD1	CASRHWTGSAGELFF	TGTGCCAGCAGACACTGGACAGGGAGTGCCGGGGAGCTGTTTTTT
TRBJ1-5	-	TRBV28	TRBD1	CASSRIGQGDMYNQPQHF	TGTGCCAGCAGTCGAATCGGACAGGGAGACATGTACAATCAGCCCCAGCATTTT
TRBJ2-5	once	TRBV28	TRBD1	CASSTGETEPYQETQYF	TGTGCCAGCAGTACAGGGGAGACTGAGCCGTACCAAGAGACCCAGTACTTC
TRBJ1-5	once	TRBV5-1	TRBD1	CASSYGGTEYSNQPQHF	TGCGCCAGCAGTTACGGAGGGACAGAATATAGCAATCAGCCCCAGCATTTT
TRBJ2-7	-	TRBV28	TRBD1	CASSLPTGGLGYEQYF	TGTGCCAGCAGTTTGCCTACAGGGGGCTTGGGCTACGAGCAGTACTTC
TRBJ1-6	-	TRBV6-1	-	CASSREWANSPLHF	TGTGCCAGCAGTCGGGAATGGGCTAATTCACCCCTCCACTTT
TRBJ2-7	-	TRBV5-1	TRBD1	CASSSKGQAEVDEQYF	TGCGCCAGCAGCTCAAAGGGACAGGCCGAAGTAGACGAGCAGTACTTC
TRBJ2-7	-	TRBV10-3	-	CAISGGDMAYEQYF	TGTGCCATCAGTGGAGGCGATATGGCCTACGAGCAGTACTTC
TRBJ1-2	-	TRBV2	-	CAGFRSLDYGYTF	TGTGCCGGGTTCAGGTCTTTGGACTATGGCTACACCTTC
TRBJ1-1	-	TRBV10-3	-	CATDGGGITEAFF	TGTGCCACGGACGGGGGGGGGATCACTGAAGCTTTCTTT
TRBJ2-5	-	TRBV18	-	CASSPDTKETQYF	TGTGCCAGCTCCCCGGACACCAAAGAGACCCAGTACTTC
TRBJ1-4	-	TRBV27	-	CASSSPGATNEKLFF	TGTGCCAGCAGTTCGCCGGGGGCAACTAATGAAAAACTGTTTTTT